Below, one T cell receptor beta chain is given with its context. Antigen specificity is unknown. This specimen comes from a study of shared clonotypes between healthy human individuals. About the study: CD4 naive and CD4 memory each took three plates per donor, while CD8 naive took two and CD8 memory one.

Germline CDR1 SQVTM, CDR2 ANQGSEA. The CDR3 is 13 residues long. Between the trimmed V and J ends, which lost 2 bases and 4 bases, there was a span of 8 bases. Naive CD8 populations comprised CD45RO-negative cells positively selected for CCR7, excluding terminally differentiated effector memory CD45RA+ cells. Original processing methods: Junction-only sequences without quality scores were provided by ImmunoSEQ, so filtering was different. TCRdb's copy holds only in-frame clones and misses some; the assay was immunoSEQ multiplex PCR. V, J and clone size were drawn from that table, and D and trimming were deduced from the DNA. The table shows around 700,000 clones, with roughly nine tenths occurring only once. Regarding the study as a whole: The naive CD4 repertoires of a handful of donors were compared, and about 5% of clonotypes were shared.

The clonotype originates from a man in his thirties or forties in good health. Sequenced material: naive CD8+ T cells sorted from blood. This chain connects TRBV29-1 to TRBJ2-2; D is uncertain. The CDR3 DNA is TGCAGCGTTGAAATAAGGGCCACCGGGGAGCTGTTTTTT. Encoded protein: CSVEIRATGELFF.